Each of the 17 T cell receptor beta chains below was sequenced from the same sample in a study of blood T cell repertoires in COVID-19. Produced via immunoSEQ multiplex PCR; TCRdb's table is partial and in-frame only. Among approximately 440,000 clones listed, 90% were seen once. Source material: PBMCs or T cells enriched from blood (not recorded which). The receptors stem from a young man who had recovered from COVID-19.

The V call is TRBV5-5, the J call TRBJ1-2; maybe TRBD1 (6 bases). This CDR3 has 15 residues. CDR1 is SGHKS and CDR2 is YYEKEE in the germline V gene (reference sequence). V lost 1 base and J lost 5, with 15 bases in between. CDR3 residues: CASSLTTGATYGYTF. CDR3 sequence (DNA): TGTGCCAGCAGCTTGACGACAGGAGCGACTTATGGCTACACCTTC. Complete variable domain (other parts from reference TRBV5-5 and TRBJ1-2): DAGVTQSPTHLIKTRGQQVTLRCSPISGHKSVSWYQQVLGQGPQFIFQYYEKEERGRGNFPDRFSARQFPNYSSELNVNALLLGDSALYLCASSLTTGATYGYTFGSGTRLTVV.

This clone was seen a single time. In the same sample, other DNA sequences code for this CDR3. V usage is TRBV7-8 and J usage is TRBJ1-1; D gene ambiguous. V was shortened by 1 base and J by 1 base, with 4 bases between the two germline ends. The CDR3 extends over 13 amino acids. The germline V gene has CDR1 SGHVS and CDR2 FQNEAQ. In DNA form, the CDR3 reads TGTGCCAGCAGCTTAGGAGCGAACACTGAAGCTTTCTTT. Encoded protein: CASSLGANTEAFF.

The J gene is TRBJ2-2, the V gene TRBV29-1; TRBD1 matches at 7 bases. The J segment lost 7 bases and the V segment lost 8 bases, leaving 10 bases of the junction unmatched. CDR3 size: 13 residues. The V gene's germline CDR1 is SQVTM and CDR2 ANQGSEA. In DNA form, the CDR3 reads TGCAGCTCACGACAGGGCAGGGGCGGGGAGCTGTTTTTT. Translation gives CSSRQGRGGELFF.

The V and J genes are TRBV27 and TRBJ2-3; D gene unclear. Trimming shortened V by 7 bases and J by 1 base, and 9 bases separated the two germline ends. Germline V lookup: CDR1 MNHEY, CDR2 SMNVEV (reference sequence). CDR3 length equals 13 residues. The CDR3 DNA reads TGTGCCAGCACGTTCCGGGGCACAGATACGCAGTATTTT. As protein: CASTFRGTDTQYF.

CDR3: CASSPGLAGPHGEQFF. In nucleotides, the CDR3 is TGTGCCAGCAGCCCAGGACTAGCGGGACCTCACGGGGAGCAGTTCTTC. The chain uses TRBV9 and TRBJ2-1; 12 nucleotides line up with TRBD2. The CDR3 runs 16 residues. Germline V lookup: CDR1 SGDLS, CDR2 YYNGEE. V gave up 4 bases and J gave up 10 bases; unmatched junction bases: 12.

The DNA of the CDR3 is TGTGCCAGCAGCTCATTCGAGAATTCACCCCTCCACTTT. Encoded protein: CASSSFENSPLHF. This chain joins TRBV7-8 and TRBJ1-6, with D unclear. V dropped 4 bases and J dropped 7 bases, with 8 bases sitting between them. Per germline, CDR1 SGHVS and CDR2 FQNEAQ. The CDR3 loop spans 13 amino acids.

This clone was seen only a few times. The chain recombines TRBV10-2 with TRBJ1-2; TRBD1 matches at 9 bases. Germline V gene data show CDR1 as WSHSY and CDR2 as SAAADI. CDR3 length: 12 residues. V trimming: 8 bases; J trimming: 2 bases; junction bases outside the gene matches: 0. The CDR3 bases are TGCGCCAGCGGGACAGGGAACTATGGCTACACCTTC. It yields the protein CASGTGNYGYTF.

V gene TRBV12-3 or TRBV12-4 combines with J gene TRBJ2-5; TRBD1 matches at 9 bases. V gave up 6 bases and J gave up 3 bases; unmatched junction bases: 2. The CDR3 length is 13 residues. CDR3 sequence (DNA): TGTGCCAGCAGCCGGACAGGGGAAGAGACCCAGTACTTC. Its protein product is CASSRTGEETQYF.

The chain employs TRBV11-2 and TRBJ2-3; TRBD2 matches at 13 bases. CDR3 size: 16 residues. The germline CDR1 and CDR2 sequences are SGHAT and FQNNGV. The V and J ends lost 2 bases and 3 bases, in that order; junction bases with no gene match: 2. CDR3 bases: TGTGCCAGCAGCTTAACTAGCGGGAGGGGGACAGATACGCAGTATTTT. It is translated as CASSLTSGRGTDTQYF.

The sample holds one count of this clone. The V gene is TRBV14, the J gene TRBJ1-5, with a possible D match to TRBD1 (6 bases). CDR1 is SGHDN, CDR2 FVKESK, per germline. The ends were cut back, 1 base at V and 0 bases at J, with 16 bases in the middle. This CDR3 has 18 amino acids. In DNA, the CDR3 is TGTGCCAGCAGCCAAGTAAGGACAGAGGGGAATAGCAATCAGCCCCAGCATTTT. Amino acids: CASSQVRTEGNSNQPQHF.

The rearrangement links TRBV18 to TRBJ1-5; D may be TRBD1 (5 bases). V was cut by 6 bases and J by 4 bases, with 10 bases left in between. CDR1 KGHSH and CDR2 LQKENI come from the germline V gene. The CDR3 loop spans 13 amino acids. The CDR3 nucleotides are TGTGCCAGCTCCCCCAACAGGAATCAGCCCCAGCATTTT. Translated, it gives CASSPNRNQPQHF.

Many counts were recorded for this clone. This rearrangement joins TRBV11-3 to TRBJ1-3; D call uncertain. Germline CDR1 reads SGHNT; CDR2 reads YENEEA. V shed 2 bases and J shed 0 bases, with 2 bases lying between them. This CDR3 contains 13 residues. The CDR3 DNA sequence: TGTGCCAGCAGCTTACACTCTGGAAACACCATATATTTT. Amino acids: CASSLHSGNTIYF.

The chain joins TRBV7-9 to TRBJ1-5; D is possibly TRBD1 (6 bases). CDR3 length: 14 amino acids. Germline V gene data show CDR1 as SEHNR and CDR2 as FQNEAQ (reference sequence). With 4 bases removed from V and 4 bases from J, the gap between germline ends came to 11 bases. This CDR3 is CASSYGQPNQPQHF. The CDR3 coding sequence is TGTGCCAGCAGCTACGGACAGCCGAATCAGCCCCAGCATTTT.

The chain recombines TRBV7-8 with TRBJ1-5; the match to TRBD1 covers 12 bases. The CDR3 has 20 amino acids. V shed 5 bases and J 6 bases; nucleotides not matched to a gene: 20. Germline values: CDR1 SGHVS, CDR2 FQNEAQ. DNA of the CDR3: TGTGCCAGCAGCGTTGGGGAAGGGACAGGGGGCTTTGTTTTAGGTCAGCCCCAGCATTTT. It specifies CASSVGEGTGGFVLGQPQHF.

The genes are TRBV19 and TRBJ2-5, with 12 bases aligning to TRBD2. The CDR3 is 16 amino acids. After removal of 3 bases from V and 5 bases from J, the junction contained 7 bases not matched to a gene. The germline V gene has CDR1 LNHDA and CDR2 SQIVND (reference sequence). CDR3 region: CASSMGLAGGRETQYF. The CDR3 coding sequence is TGTGCCAGTAGTATGGGGCTAGCGGGAGGGAGGGAGACCCAGTACTTC.

The J gene is TRBJ2-1, the V gene TRBV29-1; a possible D gene is TRBD1 (6 bases). V dropped 6 bases and J dropped 5 bases, with 17 bases sitting between them. Germline V gives CDR1 SQVTM, CDR2 ANQGSEA. CDR3 length equals 14 residues. The CDR3 DNA is TGCAGCGTATGCTCAGGGGACCCCCACAATGAGCAGTTCTTC. It codes for CSVCSGDPHNEQFF.

The chain carries TRBV6-5 and TRBJ2-2; a weak D match, TRBD2 (5 bases). The CDR3 runs to 15 residues. Germline lookup yields CDR1 MNHEY and CDR2 SVGAGI. With 4 bases removed from V and 3 bases from J, the gap between germline ends came to 12 bases. The CDR3: CASSWGGLYTGELFF. DNA for the CDR3: TGTGCCAGCAGTTGGGGTGGACTCTACACCGGGGAGCTGTTTTTT.